This T cell receptor beta chain comes out of a study of blood T cell repertoires in COVID-19. As for the study in general: Acute and convalescent COVID-19 specimens originated in the United States, Italy and Spain. Nucleic acid was either cDNA or gDNA, and it came from T cells, B-cell-depleted T cells, or PBMCs.

In the original workflow: Amplification from reference gene primers served as the basis for estimated nucleated cell counts. Method: immunoSEQ multiplex PCR; TCRdb's copy keeps in-frame clones and lacks some. The D gene and trimming were derived from the DNA, and the V and J assignments and clone size from that table. The profile shows more than 80,000 clones, roughly 86% of them singletons. Germline V CDR1 and CDR2: LNHDA, SQIVND (reference sequence). The CDR3 length is 15 residues. Trimming left V 6 bases short and J 4 bases short, with 16 bases between. The sequence came from a man aged 50 to 60 with active or convalescent COVID-19. The specimen sequenced was peripheral blood. This sequence joins TRBV19 and TRBJ1-5; D may be TRBD1 (5 bases). The CDR3 loop is CASSPSRGMNQPQHF. As DNA, the CDR3 is TGTGCCAGTAGCCCGTCCCGGGGGATGAATCAGCCCCAGCATTTT.